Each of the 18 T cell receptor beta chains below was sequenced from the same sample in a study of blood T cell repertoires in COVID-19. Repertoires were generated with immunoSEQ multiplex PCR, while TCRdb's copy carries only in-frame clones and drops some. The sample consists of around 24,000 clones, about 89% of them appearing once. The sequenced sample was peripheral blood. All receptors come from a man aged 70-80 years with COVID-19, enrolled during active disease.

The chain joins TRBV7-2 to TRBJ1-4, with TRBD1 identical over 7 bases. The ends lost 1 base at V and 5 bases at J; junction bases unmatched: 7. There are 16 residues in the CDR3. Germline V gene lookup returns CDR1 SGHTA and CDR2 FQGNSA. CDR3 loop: CASSLESAGGNEKLFF. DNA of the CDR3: TGTGCCAGCAGCTTAGAGTCGGCAGGGGGAAATGAAAAACTGTTTTTT.

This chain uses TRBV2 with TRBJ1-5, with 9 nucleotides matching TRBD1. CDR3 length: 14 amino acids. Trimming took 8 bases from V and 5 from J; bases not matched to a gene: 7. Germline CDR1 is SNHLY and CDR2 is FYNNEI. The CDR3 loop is CASGGQGRYQPQHF. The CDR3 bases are TGTGCCAGCGGGGGACAGGGACGTTATCAGCCCCAGCATTTT.

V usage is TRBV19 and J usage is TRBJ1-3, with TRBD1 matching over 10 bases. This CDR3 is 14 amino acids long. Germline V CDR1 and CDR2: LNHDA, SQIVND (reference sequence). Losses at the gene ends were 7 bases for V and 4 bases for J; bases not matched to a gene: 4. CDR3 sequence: CASTDRGQGNTIYF. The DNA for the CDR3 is TGTGCCAGTACCGACAGGGGGCAGGGAAACACCATATATTTT.

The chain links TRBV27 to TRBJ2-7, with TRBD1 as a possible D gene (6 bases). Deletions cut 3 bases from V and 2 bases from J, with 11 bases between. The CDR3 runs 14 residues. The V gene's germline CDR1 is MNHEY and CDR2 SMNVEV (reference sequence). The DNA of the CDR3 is TGTGCCAGCAGTTTCGGGACAAGTACCTACGAGCAGTACTTC. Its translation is CASSFGTSTYEQYF.

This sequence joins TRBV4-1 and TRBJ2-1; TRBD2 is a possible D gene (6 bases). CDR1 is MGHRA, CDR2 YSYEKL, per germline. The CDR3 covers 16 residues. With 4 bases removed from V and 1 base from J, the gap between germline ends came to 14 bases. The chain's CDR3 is CASSRAGLSSYNEQFF. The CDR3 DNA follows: TGCGCCAGCAGCCGCGCGGGACTGTCTTCCTACAATGAGCAGTTCTTC.

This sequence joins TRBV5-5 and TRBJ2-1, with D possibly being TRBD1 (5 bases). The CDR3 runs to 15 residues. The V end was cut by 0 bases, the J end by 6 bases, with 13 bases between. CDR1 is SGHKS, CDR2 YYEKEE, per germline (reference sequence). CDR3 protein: CASSLVAGLINEQFF. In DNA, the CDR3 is TGTGCCAGCAGCTTGGTGGCAGGGCTGATCAATGAGCAGTTCTTC. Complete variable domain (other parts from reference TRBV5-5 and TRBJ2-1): DAGVTQSPTHLIKTRGQQVTLRCSPISGHKSVSWYQQVLGQGPQFIFQYYEKEERGRGNFPDRFSARQFPNYSSELNVNALLLGDSALYLCASSLVAGLINEQFFGPGTRLTVL.

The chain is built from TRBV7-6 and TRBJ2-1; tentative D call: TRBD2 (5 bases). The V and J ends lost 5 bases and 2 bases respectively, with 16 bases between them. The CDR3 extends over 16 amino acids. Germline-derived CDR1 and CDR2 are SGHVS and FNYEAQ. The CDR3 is CASSLSPSKAYNEQFF. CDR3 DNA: TGTGCCAGCAGCCTTTCCCCTAGCAAGGCCTACAATGAGCAGTTCTTC.

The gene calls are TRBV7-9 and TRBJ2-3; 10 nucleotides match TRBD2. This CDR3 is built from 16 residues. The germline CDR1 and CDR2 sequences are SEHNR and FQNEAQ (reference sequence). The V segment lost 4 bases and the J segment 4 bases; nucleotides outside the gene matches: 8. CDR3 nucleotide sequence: TGTGCCAGCAGCTCACGGACTAGCGGACTATCAGATACGCAGTATTTT. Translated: CASSSRTSGLSDTQYF.

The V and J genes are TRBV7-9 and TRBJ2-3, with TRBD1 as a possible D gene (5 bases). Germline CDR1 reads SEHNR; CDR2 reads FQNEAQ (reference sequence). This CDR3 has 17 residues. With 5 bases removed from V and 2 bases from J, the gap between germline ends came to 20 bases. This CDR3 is CASSPQGSRLVTDTQYF. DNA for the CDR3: TGTGCCAGCAGCCCTCAGGGTTCGAGACTCGTCACAGATACGCAGTATTTT.

The CDR3 nucleotides read TGCGCCAGCAGCCAGGTCGGGACAACGAATGGCTACACCTTC. It translates to CASSQVGTTNGYTF. The rearrangement uses TRBV4-1 and TRBJ1-2, with D maybe TRBD1 (6 bases). Looked up from germline, CDR1 is MGHRA and CDR2 is YSYEKL. The V and J ends lost 3 bases and 6 bases respectively, with 14 bases between them. This CDR3 region has 14 residues.

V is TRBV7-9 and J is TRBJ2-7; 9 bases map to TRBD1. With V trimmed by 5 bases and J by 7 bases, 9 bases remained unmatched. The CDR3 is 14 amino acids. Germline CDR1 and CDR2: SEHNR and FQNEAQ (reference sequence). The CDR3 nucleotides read TGTGCCAGCAGCCCCGACAGGGGGGTTTGGGAGCAGTACTTC. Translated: CASSPDRGVWEQYF.

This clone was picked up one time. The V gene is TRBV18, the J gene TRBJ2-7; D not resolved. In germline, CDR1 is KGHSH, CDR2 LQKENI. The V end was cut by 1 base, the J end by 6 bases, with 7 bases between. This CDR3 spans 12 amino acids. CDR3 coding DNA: TGTGCCAGCTCACCACAAATGCGCGAGCAGTACTTC. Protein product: CASSPQMREQYF. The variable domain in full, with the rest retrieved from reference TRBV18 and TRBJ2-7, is NAGVMQNPRHLVRRRGQEARLRCSPMKGHSHVYWYRQLPEEGLKFMVYLQKENIIDESGMPKERFSAEFPKEGPSILRIQQVVRGDSAAYFCASSPQMREQYFGPGTRLTVT.

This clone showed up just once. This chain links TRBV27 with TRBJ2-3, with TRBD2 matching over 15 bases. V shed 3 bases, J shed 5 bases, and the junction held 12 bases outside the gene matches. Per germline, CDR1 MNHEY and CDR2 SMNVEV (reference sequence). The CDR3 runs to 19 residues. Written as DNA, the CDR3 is TGTGCCAGCAGTTTCTTATACCCCGGGACTAGCGGGGGGATAGATACGCAGTATTTT. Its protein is CASSFLYPGTSGGIDTQYF.

CDR3 nucleotides: TGTGCCAGCAGCTCTTCGACAGGGCAGCTATCCTACGAGCAGTACTTC. This codes for CASSSSTGQLSYEQYF. This sequence joins TRBV11-2 and TRBJ2-7; 7 bases match TRBD1. The CDR3 loop spans 16 amino acids. Germline V gene sequence: CDR1 SGHAT, CDR2 FQNNGV. V was pared by 4 bases and J by 1 base, with 10 bases of the junction left unmatched.

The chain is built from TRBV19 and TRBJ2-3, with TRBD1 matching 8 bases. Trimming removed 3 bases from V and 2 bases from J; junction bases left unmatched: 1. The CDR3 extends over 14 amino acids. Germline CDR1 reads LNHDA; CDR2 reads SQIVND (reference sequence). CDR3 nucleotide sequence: TGTGCCAGTAGTATGACAGGGGCCACAGATACGCAGTATTTT. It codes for CASSMTGATDTQYF.

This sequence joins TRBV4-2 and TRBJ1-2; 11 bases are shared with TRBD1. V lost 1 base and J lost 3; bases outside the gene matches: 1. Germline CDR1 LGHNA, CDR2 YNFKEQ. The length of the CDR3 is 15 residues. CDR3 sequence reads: CASSQGTGGYYGYTF. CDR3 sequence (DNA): TGTGCCAGCAGCCAAGGGACAGGGGGCTACTATGGCTACACCTTC.

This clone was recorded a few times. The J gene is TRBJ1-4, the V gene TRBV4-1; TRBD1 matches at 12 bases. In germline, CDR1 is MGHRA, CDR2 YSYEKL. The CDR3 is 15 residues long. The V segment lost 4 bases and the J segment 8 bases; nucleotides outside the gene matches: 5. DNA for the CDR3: TGCGCCAGCAGCCCCGGGGACAGGGGGCGCGAAAAACTGTTTTTT. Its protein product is CASSPGDRGREKLFF.

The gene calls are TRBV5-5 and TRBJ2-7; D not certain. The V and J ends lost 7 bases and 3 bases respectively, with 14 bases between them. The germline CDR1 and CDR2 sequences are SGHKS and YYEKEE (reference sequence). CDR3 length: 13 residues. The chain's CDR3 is CASGRPDVYEQYF. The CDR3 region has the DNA TGTGCCAGCGGGCGTCCGGATGTCTACGAGCAGTACTTC.